These 25 T cell receptor beta chains came from one sample sequenced in a study of cytomegalovirus exposure and HLA in healthy donors. 13 Jbeta primers and 60 Vbeta primers were used for the PCR. Assay used: immunoSEQ multiplex PCR; TCRdb lists only in-frame clones, some missing. The sample table sets out around 75,000 clones. The specimen was PBMCs. These receptors were collected from a woman aged 60-75 years in good health and CMV-seronegative.

With regard to this clone: Other nucleotide sequences in the sample specify the same CDR3. The V gene is TRBV5-6, the J gene TRBJ2-7, with D possibly TRBD1 on 6 matching bases. V was trimmed by 4 bases and J by 0 bases, leaving 11 bases between them. The CDR3 is 14 amino acids. CDR1 is SGHDT and CDR2 is YYEEEE in the germline V gene. CDR3 amino acids: CASSTWTASYEQYF. The DNA for the CDR3 is TGTGCCAGCAGCACATGGACAGCCTCCTACGAGCAGTACTTC.

This chain connects TRBV5-1 to TRBJ2-1, with TRBD2 identical over 11 bases. There are 16 residues in the CDR3. Trimming removed 2 bases from V and 3 bases from J; junction bases left unmatched: 4. Germline V CDR1 and CDR2: SGHRS, YFSETQ. CDR3 sequence reads: CASSFRLAGNYNEQFF. DNA for the CDR3: TGCGCCAGCAGCTTCCGACTAGCGGGAAACTACAATGAGCAGTTCTTC.

CDR3 sequence reads: CASSLAGRGSTDTQYF. The CDR3, as DNA: TGTGCCAGCAGCTTAGCCGGGAGGGGGAGCACAGATACGCAGTATTTT. The chain uses TRBV13 and TRBJ2-3, with 8 bases identical to TRBD2. CDR1 PRHDT and CDR2 FYEKMQ come from the germline V gene (reference sequence). The CDR3 is 16 residues long. Trimming cost V 1 base and J 0 bases; bases outside gene matches: 3.

The chain carries TRBV19 and TRBJ2-3; D remains unclear. The CDR3 consists of 13 residues. Germline-derived CDR1 and CDR2 are LNHDA and SQIVND (reference sequence). V was pared by 6 bases and J by 1 base, with 8 bases between. The CDR3, as DNA: TGTGCCAGTAGGGTGCAGGGCACAGATACGCAGTATTTT. Amino acid sequence: CASRVQGTDTQYF.

The gene calls are TRBV7-9 and TRBJ2-5; D unclear. CDR3 length: 12 residues. Between the trimmed V and J ends, which lost 1 base and 4 bases, there was a span of 4 bases. From germline, CDR1 is SEHNR and CDR2 FQNEAQ (reference sequence). CDR3 in DNA: TGTGCCAGCAGCTTAGTCAGAGAGACCCAGTACTTC. It is translated as CASSLVRETQYF.

V is TRBV7-2 and J is TRBJ1-3, with TRBD1 matching over 9 bases. The ends lost 3 bases at V and 4 bases at J; junction bases unmatched: 10. The length of the CDR3 is 17 residues. The V gene's germline CDR1 is SGHTA and CDR2 FQGNSA. This chain's CDR3 is CASSFHTGTGKGNTIYF. The CDR3, as DNA: TGTGCCAGCAGCTTCCATACCGGGACAGGGAAAGGAAACACCATATATTTT.

This chain uses TRBV5-4 with TRBJ2-6; 8 nucleotides align to TRBD1. V shed 2 bases, J shed 11 bases, and the junction held 6 bases outside the gene matches. The CDR3 runs to 14 residues. Germline V gives CDR1 SGHNT, CDR2 YYREEE (reference sequence). Here the CDR3 DNA reads TGTGCCAGCAGCTTTCGGACAGGGCAAGACGTCCTGACTTTC. It specifies CASSFRTGQDVLTF.

V gene TRBV19 combines with J gene TRBJ2-1, with 8 nucleotides matching TRBD1. Germline CDR1 and CDR2: LNHDA and SQIVND (reference sequence). The V and J ends lost 5 bases and 2 bases, in that order; junction bases with no gene match: 5. The CDR3 spans 15 residues. The CDR3 DNA reads TGTGCCAGTAGTCCGGGACAGGAAACCTACAATGAGCAGTTCTTC. Its protein is CASSPGQETYNEQFF.

The V gene is TRBV6-1, the J gene TRBJ2-7; 9 positions match TRBD1. The CDR3 sequence is 15 residues long. Germline loops: CDR1 MNHNS, CDR2 SASEGT. Losses at the gene ends were 3 bases for V and 0 bases for J; bases not matched to a gene: 3. CDR3 region: CASSEETGGSYEQYF. For the CDR3, the DNA is TGTGCCAGCAGTGAGGAGACAGGGGGCTCCTACGAGCAGTACTTC.

With regard to this clone: The germline gene is not matched at one end of the junction; a read error may be the cause. This chain connects TRBV7-7 to TRBJ1-5; tentatively, D is TRBD1 (5 bases). Germline V gene lookup returns CDR1 SSHAT and CDR2 FNYEAQ (reference sequence). The CDR3 totals 18 residues. The CDR3 here is CASSLGQGGLKINQPQHF. The CDR3 nucleotides read TGTGCTAGCAGCTTAGGGCAGGGCGGCCTGAAAATTAATCAGCCCCAGCATTTT.

The chain joins TRBV10-2 to TRBJ2-7; 7 positions match TRBD2. The J segment lost 6 bases and the V segment lost 6 bases, leaving 11 bases of the junction unmatched. In germline, CDR1 is WSHSY, CDR2 SAAADI. This CDR3 contains 14 residues. CDR3 amino acids: CASSPTVGEGEQYF. The CDR3 nucleotides read TGCGCCAGCAGCCCCACCGTGGGGGAGGGCGAGCAGTACTTC.

The chain links TRBV4-2 to TRBJ2-3; weak D call: TRBD1 (5 bases). V was shortened by 0 bases and J by 6 bases, with 13 bases between the two germline ends. Germline CDR1 is LGHNA and CDR2 is YNFKEQ. The CDR3 totals 15 residues. The CDR3 here is CASSQDRQGADTQYF. Here the CDR3 DNA reads TGTGCCAGCAGCCAAGATCGGCAGGGCGCGGATACGCAGTATTTT.

This chain links TRBV2 with TRBJ2-5; 7 bases are shared with TRBD1. The DNA end is more similar to TRBJ2-7, so the J call may be wrong. The CDR3 is 14 residues long. The V gene's germline CDR1 is SNHLY and CDR2 FYNNEI. The CDR3, as DNA: TGTGCCAGCAGTGAAGCGTCAGGGGGCTACGAGCAGTACTTC. Translating it yields CASSEASGGYEQYF.

The CDR3 DNA sequence: TGTGCCTGGGGACAGTTAACTGAAGCTTTCTTT. Encoded protein: CAWGQLTEAFF. V is TRBV30 and J is TRBJ1-1; D might be TRBD1 (6 bases). V lost 5 bases and J 5 bases, leaving 9 bases between the germline ends. The CDR3 length is 11 residues. CDR1 and CDR2 from the germline V gene are GTSNPN and SVGIG (reference sequence).

The chain carries TRBV28 and TRBJ2-7; D not resolved. The CDR3 consists of 13 residues. V was pared by 10 bases and J by 6 bases, with 19 bases between. Germline V gene lookup returns CDR1 MDHEN and CDR2 SYDVKM. The CDR3 DNA is TGTGCCACTCATTCGGAGAGTTTTGGCGAGCAGTACTTC. Encoded protein: CATHSESFGEQYF.

The rearrangement joins TRBV28 to TRBJ1-2; TRBD1 might be the D (5 bases). Trimming left V 3 bases short and J 0 bases short, with 11 bases between. Germline lookup yields CDR1 MDHEN and CDR2 SYDVKM. The CDR3 loop spans 15 amino acids. The chain's CDR3 is CASSFQGLANYGYTF. The CDR3 coding sequence is TGTGCCAGCAGTTTCCAGGGTTTAGCTAACTATGGCTACACCTTC.

CDR3 nucleotide sequence: TGTGCCAGCAGCCCCGAATGGGGGGGGGCGGGTGGCTACACCTTC. Its translation is CASSPEWGGAGGYTF. This chain uses TRBV7-2 with TRBJ1-2, with D maybe TRBD1 (6 bases). Germline V gene sequence: CDR1 SGHTA, CDR2 FQGNSA. Trimming pared 5 bases from V and 7 bases from J, leaving 20 bases between. This CDR3 region has 15 residues.

The gene calls are TRBV7-8 and TRBJ2-1; perhaps TRBD1 as D (7 bases). From germline, CDR1 is SGHVS and CDR2 FQNEAQ. The V gene lost 1 base and the J gene lost 4 bases, with 17 bases spanning the gap. The CDR3 extends over 17 amino acids. The CDR3 spells CASSLVGGGRGYNEQFF. The DNA for the CDR3 is TGTGCCAGCAGCTTAGTTGGAGGGGGCCGGGGGTACAATGAGCAGTTCTTC.

The chain uses TRBV21-1 and TRBJ2-1; the table's D call of TRBD2 was not tested on the DNA. TRBV21-1 is reported as a pseudogene. The CDR3 loop spans 16 amino acids. CDR3 sequence: CASSKVDSGPFGEQFF. The CDR3 DNA reads as TGTGCCAGCAGCAAAGTCGATAGCGGGCCCTTTGGTGAGCAGTTCTTC.

This chain joins TRBV6-6 and TRBJ2-7; 11 bases are shared with TRBD1. This CDR3 region has 12 residues. V dropped 8 bases and J dropped 7; count of bases not matched to a gene: 4. Per germline, CDR1 MNHNY and CDR2 SVGAGI (reference sequence). The CDR3 nucleotides read TGTGCCAGCGGACAGGGGGCGGGGGAGCAGTACTTC. Encoded protein: CASGQGAGEQYF.

The chain couples TRBV28 to TRBJ2-1, with 11 bases aligning to TRBD2. The CDR3 totals 16 residues. CDR1 MDHEN and CDR2 SYDVKM come from the germline V gene. J lost 9 bases, V lost 6 bases, and 13 bases had no gene match. The CDR3 protein is CASSSILAGGPGEQFF. In DNA, the CDR3 is TGTGCCAGCAGCTCGATCTTAGCGGGAGGGCCGGGTGAGCAGTTCTTC. Filled out from reference TRBV28 and TRBJ2-1, the complete variable domain reads DVKVTQSSRYLVKRTGEKVFLECVQDMDHENMFWYRQDPGLGLRLIYFSYDVKMKEKGDIPEGYSVSREKKERFSLILESASTNQTSMYLCASSSILAGGPGEQFFGPGTRLTVL.

The V and J genes are TRBV7-2 and TRBJ2-3, with D possibly matching TRBD1 (6 bases). CDR3 length: 14 residues. Germline loops: CDR1 SGHTA, CDR2 FQGNSA. Between the trimmed V and J ends, which lost 6 bases and 3 bases, there was a span of 13 bases. The CDR3 DNA reads as TGTGCCAGCAGAATGAACAGGGATACAGATACGCAGTATTTT. This encodes CASRMNRDTDTQYF.

The chain uses TRBV7-6 and TRBJ2-3, with 7 bases lining up with TRBD1. After removal of 5 bases from V and 9 bases from J, the junction contained 8 bases not matched to a gene. This CDR3 spans 13 amino acids. CDR1 is SGHVS, CDR2 FNYEAQ, per germline. This CDR3 reads CASSQGDGLTQYF. DNA for the CDR3: TGTGCCAGCAGCCAGGGGGATGGGTTAACGCAGTATTTT.

The V gene is TRBV19, the J gene TRBJ1-5; perhaps TRBD1 as D (6 bases). Trimming stripped 2 bases from V and 0 bases from J, with 11 bases between. The CDR3 spans 16 residues. Germline CDR1 and CDR2: LNHDA and SQIVND (reference sequence). CDR3 bases: TGTGCCAGTAGTATACGGACAGCAAATAGCAATCAGCCCCAGCATTTT. It translates to CASSIRTANSNQPQHF.

V is TRBV18 and J is TRBJ1-1; maybe TRBD1 (5 bases). The CDR3 length is 17 residues. With 2 bases removed from V and 0 bases from J, the gap between germline ends came to 16 bases. Germline V CDR1 and CDR2: KGHSH, LQKENI. CDR3 sequence reads: CASSPTGQGIMNTEAFF. The CDR3 DNA follows: TGTGCCAGCTCACCAACCGGGCAGGGCATCATGAACACTGAAGCTTTCTTT.